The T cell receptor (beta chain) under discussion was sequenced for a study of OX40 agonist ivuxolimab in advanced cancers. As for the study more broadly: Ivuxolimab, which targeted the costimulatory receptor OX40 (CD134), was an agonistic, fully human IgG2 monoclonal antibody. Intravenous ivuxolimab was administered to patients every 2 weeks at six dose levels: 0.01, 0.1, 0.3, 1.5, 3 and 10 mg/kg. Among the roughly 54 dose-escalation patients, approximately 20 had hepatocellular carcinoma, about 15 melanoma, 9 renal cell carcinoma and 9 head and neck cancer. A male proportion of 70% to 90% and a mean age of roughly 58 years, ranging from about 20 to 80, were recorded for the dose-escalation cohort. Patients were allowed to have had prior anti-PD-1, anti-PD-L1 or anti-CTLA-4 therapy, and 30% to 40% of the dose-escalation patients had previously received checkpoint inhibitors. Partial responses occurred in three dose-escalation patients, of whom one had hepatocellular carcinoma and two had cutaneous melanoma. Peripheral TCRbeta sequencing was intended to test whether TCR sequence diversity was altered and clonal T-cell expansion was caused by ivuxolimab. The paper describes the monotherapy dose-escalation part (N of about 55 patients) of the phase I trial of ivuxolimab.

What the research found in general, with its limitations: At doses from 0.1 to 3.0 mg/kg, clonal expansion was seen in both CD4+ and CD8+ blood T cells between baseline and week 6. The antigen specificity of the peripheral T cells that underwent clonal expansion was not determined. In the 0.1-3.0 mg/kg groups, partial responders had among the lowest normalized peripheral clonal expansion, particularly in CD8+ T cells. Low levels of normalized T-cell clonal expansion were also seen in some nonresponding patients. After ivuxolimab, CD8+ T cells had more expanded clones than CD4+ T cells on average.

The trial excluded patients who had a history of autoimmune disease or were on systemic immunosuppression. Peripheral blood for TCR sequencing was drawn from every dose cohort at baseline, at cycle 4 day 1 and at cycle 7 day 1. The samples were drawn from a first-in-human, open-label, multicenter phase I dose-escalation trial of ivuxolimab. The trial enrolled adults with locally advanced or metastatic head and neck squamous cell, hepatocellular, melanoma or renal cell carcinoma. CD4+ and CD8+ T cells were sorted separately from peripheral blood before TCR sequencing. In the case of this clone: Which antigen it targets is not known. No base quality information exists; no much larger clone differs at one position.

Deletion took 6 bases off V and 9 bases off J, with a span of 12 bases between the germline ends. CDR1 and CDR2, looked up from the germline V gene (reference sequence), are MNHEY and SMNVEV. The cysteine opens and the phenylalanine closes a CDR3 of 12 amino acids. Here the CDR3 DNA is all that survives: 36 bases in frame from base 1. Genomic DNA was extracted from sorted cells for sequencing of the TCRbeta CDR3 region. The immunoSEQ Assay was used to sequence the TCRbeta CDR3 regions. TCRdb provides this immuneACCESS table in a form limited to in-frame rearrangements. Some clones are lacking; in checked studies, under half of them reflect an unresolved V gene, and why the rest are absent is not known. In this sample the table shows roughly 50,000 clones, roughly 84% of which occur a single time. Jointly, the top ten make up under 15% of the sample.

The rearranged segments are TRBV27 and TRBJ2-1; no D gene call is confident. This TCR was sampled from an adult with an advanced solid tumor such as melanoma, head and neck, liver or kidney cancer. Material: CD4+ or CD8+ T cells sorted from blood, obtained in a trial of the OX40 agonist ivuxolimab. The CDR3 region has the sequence CASSQRSSEQFF. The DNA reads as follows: TGTGCCAGCAGCCAGAGGAGCAGTGAGCAGTTCTTC.